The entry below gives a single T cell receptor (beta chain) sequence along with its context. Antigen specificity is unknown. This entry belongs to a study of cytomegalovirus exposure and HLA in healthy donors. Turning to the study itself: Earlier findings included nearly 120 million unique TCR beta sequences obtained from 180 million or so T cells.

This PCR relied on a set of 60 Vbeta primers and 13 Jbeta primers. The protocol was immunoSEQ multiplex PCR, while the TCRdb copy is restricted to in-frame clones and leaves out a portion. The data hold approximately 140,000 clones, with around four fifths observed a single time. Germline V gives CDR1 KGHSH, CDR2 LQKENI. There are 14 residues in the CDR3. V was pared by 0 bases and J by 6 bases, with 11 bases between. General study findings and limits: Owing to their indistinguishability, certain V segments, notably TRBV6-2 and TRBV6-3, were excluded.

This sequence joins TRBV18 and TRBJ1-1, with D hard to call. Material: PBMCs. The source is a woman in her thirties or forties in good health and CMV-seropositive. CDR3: CASSPPLQTAEAFF. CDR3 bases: TGTGCCAGCTCACCACCGTTACAGACGGCTGAAGCTTTCTTT.